Listed below are T cell receptor beta chains from one sample, sequenced in a study of shared clonotypes between healthy human individuals. Measured with immunoSEQ multiplex PCR; TCRdb has only the in-frame clones, and not every one. The sample has about 1.5 million clones, approximately 96% seen once. The material sequenced was naive CD4+ T cells sorted from blood. These receptors were taken from a man aged 25-40 years in good health. CDR3s include the opening cysteine and the closing phenylalanine or tryptophan. The order of the fields is V gene, clone size, D gene, J gene, CDR3 protein, CDR3 DNA. The D gene is left open where the match is weak. Some rows have no size entry. The others give once, few or many, or a class for an expanded clone.

TRBV7-6,.,TRBD2,TRBJ2-7,CASSLEGGSGSSYEQYF,TGTGCCAGCAGCTTAGAGGGGGGGAGCGGGAGCTCCTACGAGCAGTACTTC
TRBV7-2,.,.,TRBJ2-7,CASSLAAEVYEQYF,TGTGCCAGCAGCTTAGCGGCAGAAGTCTACGAGCAGTACTTC
TRBV18,few,.,TRBJ1-1,CASSPGGRNTEAFF,TGTGCCAGCTCACCGGGAGGGAGAAACACTGAAGCTTTCTTT
TRBV10-2,.,.,TRBJ2-5,CASSEPGWEARGTQYF,TGCGCCAGCAGTGAGCCGGGTTGGGAGGCCCGCGGGACCCAGTACTTC
TRBV15,.,.,TRBJ1-5,CATSRGGGDGNQPQHF,TGTGCCACCAGCAGAGGAGGAGGGGACGGCAATCAGCCCCAGCATTTT
TRBV14,.,TRBD2,TRBJ2-3,CASSQMLAGRTDTQYF,TGTGCCAGCAGCCAAATGTTAGCGGGGCGCACAGATACGCAGTATTTT
TRBV9,.,TRBD2,TRBJ2-1,CASSVGLISLAGWDNEQFF,TGTGCCAGCAGCGTCGGACTAATCTCATTAGCGGGATGGGACAATGAGCAGTTCTTC
TRBV18,.,.,TRBJ2-5,CASSLIPDSPETQYF,TGTGCCAGCTCACTAATTCCGGATAGCCCTGAGACCCAGTACTTC
TRBV5-6,once,TRBD2,TRBJ2-4,CASSQLGLGDKNIQYF,TGTGCCAGCAGCCAACTGGGACTAGGGGACAAAAACATTCAGTACTTC
TRBV5-4,.,.,TRBJ2-4,CASSAYGGAGVKNIQYF,TGTGCCAGCAGCGCCTATGGGGGGGCTGGTGTCAAAAACATTCAGTACTTC
TRBV10-3,.,TRBD1,TRBJ1-5,CAIWTGESLEQPQHF,TGTGCCATCTGGACAGGCGAAAGTTTAGAACAGCCCCAGCATTTT
TRBV6-1,.,.,TRBJ1-5,CASREPPGQPQHF,TGTGCCAGCAGAGAGCCCCCGGGACAGCCCCAGCATTTT
TRBV29-1,.,TRBD1,TRBJ2-3,CSVEVSPGQGTQYF,TGCAGCGTTGAAGTTTCCCCGGGACAGGGGACGCAGTATTTT
TRBV11-2,.,.,TRBJ2-1,CASSLERNEQFF,TGTGCCAGCAGCTTAGAGCGCAATGAGCAGTTCTTC
TRBV10-3,once,.,TRBJ2-1,CAIGGQNNEQFF,TGTGCCATCGGAGGACAGAACAATGAGCAGTTCTTC
TRBV6-1,.,.,TRBJ1-5,CASSASFLDGYIAQPQHF,TGTGCCAGCAGTGCCTCATTTTTGGACGGATACATCGCTCAGCCCCAGCATTTT
TRBV27,.,TRBD2,TRBJ2-1,CASSRRLAGLRSYNEQFF,TGTGCCAGCAGTCGACGACTAGCGGGTCTCCGCTCCTACAATGAGCAGTTCTTC
TRBV9,.,TRBD2,TRBJ2-1,CASSVDSGRAPGEQFF,TGTGCCAGCAGCGTAGATTCCGGGAGGGCCCCCGGTGAGCAGTTCTTC
TRBV9,.,.,TRBJ1-3,CASSVEGNSGNTIYF,TGTGCCAGCAGCGTGGAGGGTAACTCTGGAAACACCATATATTTT
TRBV4-1,.,.,TRBJ2-7,CASSQESGRGGYEQYF,TGCGCCAGCAGCCAAGAATCCGGGAGAGGAGGTTACGAGCAGTACTTC
TRBV28,once,TRBD1,TRBJ1-4,CASSFGTGANEKLFF,TGTGCCAGCAGCTTTGGGACAGGGGCGAATGAAAAACTGTTTTTT
TRBV5-1,.,TRBD2,TRBJ2-3,CASSPDGGGGGTQYF,TGCGCCAGCAGCCCGGATGGGGGGGGTGGCGGTACGCAGTATTTT
TRBV7-9,.,.,TRBJ2-2,CASSLGRANTGELFF,TGTGCCAGCAGCCTGGGCCGAGCGAACACCGGGGAGCTGTTTTTT
TRBV18,.,.,TRBJ2-7,CASSPNLYEQYF,TGTGCCAGCTCACCAAACCTTTACGAGCAGTACTTC
TRBV5-1,.,TRBD1,TRBJ2-1,CASRYGQGSYNEQFF,TGCGCCAGCAGATATGGACAGGGTTCCTACAATGAGCAGTTCTTC
TRBV29-1,.,TRBD1,TRBJ2-7,CSGGTGGATYEQYF,TGCAGCGGGGGGACAGGGGGCGCCACCTACGAGCAGTACTTC
TRBV7-2,.,TRBD1,TRBJ1-5,CASSLDRGGNQPQHF,TGTGCCAGCAGCTTAGACAGGGGCGGCAATCAGCCCCAGCATTTT
TRBV18,.,TRBD1,TRBJ2-1,CASSPYRDRVIYNEQFF,TGTGCCAGCTCACCTTACCGGGACAGGGTAATCTACAATGAGCAGTTCTTC
TRBV27,.,.,TRBJ2-5,CASSLGQTQYF,TGTGCCAGCAGTTTAGGGCAGACCCAGTACTTC
TRBV7-9,.,.,TRBJ2-4,CASSSLGRKNIQYF,TGTGCCAGCAGCTCACTAGGGAGGAAAAACATTCAGTACTTC